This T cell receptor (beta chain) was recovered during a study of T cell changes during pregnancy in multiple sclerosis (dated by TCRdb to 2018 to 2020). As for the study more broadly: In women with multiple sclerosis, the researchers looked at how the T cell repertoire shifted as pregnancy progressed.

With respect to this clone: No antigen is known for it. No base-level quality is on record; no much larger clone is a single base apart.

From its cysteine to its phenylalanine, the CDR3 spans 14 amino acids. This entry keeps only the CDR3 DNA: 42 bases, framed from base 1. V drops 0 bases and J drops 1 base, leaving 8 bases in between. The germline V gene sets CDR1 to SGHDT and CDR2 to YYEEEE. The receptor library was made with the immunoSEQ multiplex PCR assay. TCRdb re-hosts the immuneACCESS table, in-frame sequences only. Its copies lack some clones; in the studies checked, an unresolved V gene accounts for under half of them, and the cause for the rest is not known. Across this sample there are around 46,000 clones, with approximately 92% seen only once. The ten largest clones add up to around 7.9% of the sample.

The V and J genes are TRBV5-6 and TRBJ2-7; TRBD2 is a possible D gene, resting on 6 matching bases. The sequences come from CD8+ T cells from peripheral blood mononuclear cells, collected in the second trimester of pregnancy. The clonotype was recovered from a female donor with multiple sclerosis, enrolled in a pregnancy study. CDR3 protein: CASSLAGGSYEQYF. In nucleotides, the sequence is TGTGCCAGCAGCTTGGCCGGGGGATCCTACGAGCAGTACTTC.